This record concerns one T cell receptor beta chain sequence. Its antigen is unknown. The data were obtained in a study of T cell responses to AZD1222 COVID-19 vaccine. Study-level findings and limits: Across the whole spike, CD4 TCRs peaked at regions 160-218 and 743-854. Spike-specific TCR breadth and depth rose after two AZD1222 doses. The number of AZD1222 recipients seropositive at baseline was only five to seven.

Assay used: immunoSEQ multiplex PCR; TCRdb lists only in-frame clones, some missing. The sample has 150,000 or so clones, roughly nine tenths seen once. V lost 3 bases and J lost 3; bases outside the gene matches: 4. The CDR3 has 15 residues. Per germline, CDR1 LNHDA and CDR2 SQIVND (reference sequence). The sequence was collected from an adult in good health. The rearrangement joins TRBV19 to TRBJ1-3; 8 nucleotides align to TRBD1. Specimen: peripheral blood, collected on day 0 of MenACWY control vaccination. CDR3 loop: CASSIAGGHGNTIYF. The CDR3 coding sequence is TGTGCCAGTAGTATCGCAGGGGGCCATGGAAACACCATATATTTT.